What follows are 3 T cell receptor beta chains derived from one specimen sequenced in a study of shared clonotypes between healthy human individuals (dated by TCRdb to between 2020 and 2021). The library was generated by the immunoSEQ multiplex PCR assay. TCRdb retrieved this table from immuneACCESS and kept in-frame rearrangements only. Not all clones are present; in checked studies, unresolved V genes account for under half, and no reason is known for the remainder. The sample table holds fewer than 850,000 clones, of which less than 80% were seen once. The ten biggest clones cover under 2% of the sample. The specimen was memory CD4+ T cells sorted from blood. The cell subset or site label corresponds to: CD45RA-negative fraction. Receptor source: a woman under 40 in good health.

The chain is built from TRBV18 and TRBJ1-3; no clear D gene. The CDR3 consists of 17 residues. V lost 2 bases, J lost 1 base, and 15 bases lay in between. CDR1 and CDR2 (germline): KGHSH, LQKENI. The CDR3 here is CASSPNPGSASGNTIYF. The CDR3 bases are TGTGCCAGCTCACCAAACCCGGGATCTGCGTCTGGAAACACCATATATTTT. The full variable domain, completed using reference TRBV18 and TRBJ1-3, is NAGVMQNPRHLVRRRGQEARLRCSPMKGHSHVYWYRQLPEEGLKFMVYLQKENIIDESGMPKERFSAEFPKEGPSILRIQQVVRGDSAAYFCASSPNPGSASGNTIYFGEGSWLTVV.

The rearrangement links TRBV2 to TRBJ1-5, with 9 bases that match TRBD1. This CDR3 region has 15 residues. CDR1 and CDR2 from the germline V gene are SNHLY and FYNNEI. V gave up 2 bases and J gave up 6 bases; unmatched junction bases: 5. CDR3 bases: TGTGCCAGCAGTGAACAACAGGGGGCAGGTCAGCCCCAGCATTTT. Its protein product is CASSEQQGAGQPQHF.

The sample holds many counts of this clone. The chain uses TRBV2 and TRBJ2-7; no clear D. V lost 7 bases to trimming and J lost 4 bases, with 8 bases between them. The CDR3 is made up of 11 amino acids. Germline assignment: CDR1 SNHLY and CDR2 FYNNEI. CDR3 DNA sequence: TGTGCCAGCATGTCCTTTTACGAGCAGTACTTC. Encoded protein: CASMSFYEQYF.